A selection of T cell receptor beta chains follows, all from one sample in a study of brain T cells in children with intractable seizures. Produced via immunoSEQ multiplex PCR; TCRdb's table is partial and in-frame only. Among about 350,000 clones listed, about 93% were seen once. The sample consisted of peripheral blood, taken 4 to 5 months after surgery. The source of these receptors is a boy younger than two with tuberous sclerosis and intractable seizures. Both conserved end residues are part of each CDR3. The D gene is left open where the match is weak. Clone size is not always given. Where it is, it says once, few, many or a class for expanded clones.

>-|TRBJ1-3|TRBV12-5|-
TGTGCTAGTGGTTTGGTACGAAGTGGGACCCGGACAGACCTTACCAACTACTCTGGAAACACCATATATTTT
CASGLVRSGTRTDLTNYSGNTIYF
>-|TRBJ2-1|TRBV19|-
TGTGCCAGTAGTATAGGACAGGTAGGTGAGCAGTTCTTC
CASSIGQVGEQFF
>-|TRBJ2-1|TRBV24-1|-
TGTGCCACCAGTGATTTTCAGGGCAATGAGCAGTTCTTC
CATSDFQGNEQFF
>-|TRBJ2-7|TRBV11-3|TRBD1
TGTGCCAGCAGCCCTAGACAGGGGTTGGGTGCATACGAGCAGTACTTC
CASSPRQGLGAYEQYF
>once|TRBJ1-6|TRBV5-6|-
TGTGCCAGCAGTTTGGGCCCGGACAATAATAATTCACCCCTCCACTTT
CASSLGPDNNNSPLHF
>-|TRBJ1-2|TRBV19|TRBD1
TGTGCCAGTAACAAACGGGACAGCCTCTATGGCTACACCTTC
CASNKRDSLYGYTF
>-|TRBJ1-2|TRBV2|-
TGTGCCAGCAGTGAAGTGAGGGTCCCCAACTATGGCTACACCTTC
CASSEVRVPNYGYTF
>-|TRBJ2-3|TRBV9|TRBD1
TGTGCCAGCAGCGCCGGGACAGGGGGATGGACAGATACGCAGTATTTT
CASSAGTGGWTDTQYF
>-|TRBJ2-7|TRBV3-1/TRBV3-2|TRBD1
TGTGCCAGCCAGGACCAGGGGGCGGCCGAGCAGTACTTC
CASQDQGAAEQYF
>-|TRBJ1-1|TRBV11-3|-
TGTGCCAGCAGCCCTGACACTGAAGCTTTCTTT
CASSPDTEAFF
>once|TRBJ1-1|TRBV7-6|-
TGTGCCAGCAGCTTAGTTCGTTGGGGTGTCATAGGGAACACTGAAGCTTTCTTT
CASSLVRWGVIGNTEAFF
>-|TRBJ2-3|TRBV19|-
TGTGCCAGTAGTTCAATATCTCCCGGGACTCGAACAGATACGCAGTATTTT
CASSSISPGTRTDTQYF
>-|TRBJ2-7|TRBV29-1|TRBD2
TGCAGCGTTGAAGATCTCGGTAGGGAGGGCCACTACGAGCAGTACTTC
CSVEDLGREGHYEQYF
>-|TRBJ2-7|TRBV7-9|-
TGTGCCAGCAGCTCTACCTACGAGCAGTACTTC
CASSSTYEQYF
>-|TRBJ2-1|TRBV7-2|TRBD2
TGTGCCAGCAGCTTGTTGGGACTAGCGGGGGCCAGTGAGCAGTTCTTC
CASSLLGLAGASEQFF
>-|TRBJ2-1|TRBV6-5|TRBD2
TGTGCCAGCACCCCTGGCGGGAGTCAAAATGAGCAGTTCTTC
CASTPGGSQNEQFF
>-|TRBJ1-4|TRBV7-7|-
TGTGCTAGCACCCAAGGAGGGCCAGGGAATGAAAAACTGTTTTTT
CASTQGGPGNEKLFF
>-|TRBJ2-1|TRBV9|TRBD1
TGTGCCAGCAGCCTATCCGGGACAGTCTCCTACAATGAGCAGTTCTTC
CASSLSGTVSYNEQFF
>-|TRBJ1-2|TRBV25-1|TRBD1
TGTGCCAGCAGTGACCCCGGGACAGAGCTGGGCTATGGCTACACCTTC
CASSDPGTELGYGYTF
>-|TRBJ2-1|TRBV5-4|-
TGTGCCAGCAGCTTGGTTTTGACTAATGAGCAGTTCTTC
CASSLVLTNEQFF
>-|TRBJ1-2|TRBV24-1|TRBD1
TGTGCCACCAGTGATCCTTTTAGGACAGGAGGCTACACCTTC
CATSDPFRTGGYTF
>few|TRBJ2-2|TRBV19|-
TGTGCCAGTAGTATTTTCGGCGGAAACACCGGGGAGCTGTTTTTT
CASSIFGGNTGELFF